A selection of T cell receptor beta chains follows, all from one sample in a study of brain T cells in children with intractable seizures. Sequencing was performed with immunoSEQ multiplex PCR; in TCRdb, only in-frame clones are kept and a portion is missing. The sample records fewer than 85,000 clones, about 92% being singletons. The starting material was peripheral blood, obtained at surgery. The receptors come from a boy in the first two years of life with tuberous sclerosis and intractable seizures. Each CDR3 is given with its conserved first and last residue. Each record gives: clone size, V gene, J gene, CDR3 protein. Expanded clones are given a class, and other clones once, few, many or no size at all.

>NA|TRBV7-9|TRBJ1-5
CASSLEGNNQPQHF
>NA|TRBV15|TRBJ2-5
CATSRVNAIQETQYF
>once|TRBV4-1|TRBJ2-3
CASSHNPTSRDTQYF
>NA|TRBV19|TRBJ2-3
CASSIFRGRTDTQYF
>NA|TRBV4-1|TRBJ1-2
CASSGYDGYGYTF
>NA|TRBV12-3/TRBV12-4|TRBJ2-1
CASGEQDYNEQFF
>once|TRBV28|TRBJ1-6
CASSSFGNNSPLHF
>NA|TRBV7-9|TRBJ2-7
CASSLEGTDYEQYF
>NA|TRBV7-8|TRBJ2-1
CASSQDRGRNEQFF
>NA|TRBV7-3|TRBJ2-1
CASSYGLAYYNEQFF
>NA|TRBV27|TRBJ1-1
CASSLARGASAFF
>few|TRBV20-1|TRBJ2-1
CSASRSGVSPNEQFF
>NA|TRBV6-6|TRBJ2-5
CASSYGGSGVQETQYF
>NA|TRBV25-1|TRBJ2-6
CASSESVYSGANVLTF
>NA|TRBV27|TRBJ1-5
CASSPELGINQPQHF
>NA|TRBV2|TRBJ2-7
CASSEGPYEQYF
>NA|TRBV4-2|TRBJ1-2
CASSQVFQGLDYGYTF
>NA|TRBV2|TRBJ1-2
CAIGTGPNYGYTF
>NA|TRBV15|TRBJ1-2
CATSRDMGGYTF
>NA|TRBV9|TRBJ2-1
CASSFRTSGRTDEQFF
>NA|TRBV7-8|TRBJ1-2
CASSFSGTGSPVTF
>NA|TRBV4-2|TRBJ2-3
CASSQSLRADTQYF
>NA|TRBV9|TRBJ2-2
CASSVTRGLAGGPGGELFF
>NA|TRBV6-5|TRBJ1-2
CASRESGLGGYTF
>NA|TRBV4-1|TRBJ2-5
CASSQALGKETQYF
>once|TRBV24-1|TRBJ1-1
CATSDSGETEAFF
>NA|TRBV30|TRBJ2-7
CALSPLSYEQYF
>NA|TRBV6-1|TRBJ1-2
CAVRGVYGYTF
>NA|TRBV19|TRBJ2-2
CASSIRGGRTGELFF
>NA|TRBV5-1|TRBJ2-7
CASSSYSGSYEQYF
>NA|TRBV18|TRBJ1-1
CASSSLENTEAFF
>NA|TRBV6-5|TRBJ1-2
CASSYSTPFYGYTF
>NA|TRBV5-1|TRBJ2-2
CASSLDAGELFF
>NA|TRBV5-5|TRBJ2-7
CASSLYWTYEQYF
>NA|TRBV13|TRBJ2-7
CASRPGGGKYEQYF
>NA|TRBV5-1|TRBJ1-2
CASSLAPGLYGYTF
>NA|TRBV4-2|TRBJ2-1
CASSRGGASYNEQFF
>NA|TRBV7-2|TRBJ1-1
CASSLDSGGRAFF
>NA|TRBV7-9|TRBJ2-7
CASSRTPGLPPNEQYF
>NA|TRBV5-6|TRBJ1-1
CASSHHTEAFF
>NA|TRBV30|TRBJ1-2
CAWSVLGIAGRVGYTF
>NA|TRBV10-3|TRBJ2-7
CAISDPRLAGASYEQYF
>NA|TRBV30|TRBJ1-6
CAWDADGVGGSPLHF
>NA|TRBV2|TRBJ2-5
CASSPVLGGETQYF
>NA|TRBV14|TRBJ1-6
CASSPRPVLSYNSPLHF
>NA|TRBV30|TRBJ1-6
CAWRTQSGSPLHF
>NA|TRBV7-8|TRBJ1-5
CASSQNGRSNQPQHF
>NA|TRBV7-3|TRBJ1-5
CASSLTGTGNQPQHF
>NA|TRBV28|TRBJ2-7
CASRRDRVYEQYF
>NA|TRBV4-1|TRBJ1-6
CASTHSPNSPLHF
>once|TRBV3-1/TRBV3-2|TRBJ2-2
CASSQGGLATNTGELFF
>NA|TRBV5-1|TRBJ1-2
CASSVGTGRGNYGYTF
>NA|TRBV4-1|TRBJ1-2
CASSQNPEGFLGGYTF
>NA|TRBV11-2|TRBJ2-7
CASSLAGVGEQYF
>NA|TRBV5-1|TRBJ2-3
CASSLVAGTDTQYF
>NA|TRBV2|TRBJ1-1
CASSETEYTEAFF
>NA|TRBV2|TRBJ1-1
CASMWDRSSVTEAFF
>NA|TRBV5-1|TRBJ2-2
CASSNGQGPTGELFF